Each of the 5 T cell receptor beta chains below was sequenced from the same sample in a study of CD8 T cells in ankylosing spondylitis. MiXCR, run by TCRdb on the 5' RACE reads, gives a single entry per CDR3 protein. The sample yields about 360,000 distinct CDR3 sequences, 20% seen once. The specimen was blood, either unsorted or a sorted T cell fraction (not recorded which). These receptors were taken from a male donor with ankylosing spondylitis or in good health (not recorded which).

CDR3 in amino acids: CASSRRQGANEQFF. In DNA form, the CDR3 reads TGTGCCAGCAGCCGACGACAGGGGGCAAATGAGCAGTTCTTC. The gene calls are TRBV7-6 and TRBJ2-1, with TRBD1 matching over 10 bases. Germline values: CDR1 SGHVS, CDR2 FNYEAQ. With 5 bases clipped from V and 7 bases from J, the junction kept 5 bases outside the gene matches. This CDR3 contains 14 residues.

This sequence joins TRBV5-5 and TRBJ2-1; 8 bases map to TRBD2. J lost 9 bases, V lost 0 bases, and 11 bases had no gene match. Germline-derived CDR1 and CDR2 are SGHKS and YYEKEE (reference sequence). The length of the CDR3 is 16 residues. CDR3 coding DNA: TGTGCCAGCAGCTTGGAAGGCGGGGGGATATCCAGTGAGCAGTTCTTC. It is translated as CASSLEGGGISSEQFF.

The chain links TRBV20-1 to TRBJ2-7, with D possibly matching TRBD1 (6 bases). Germline assignment: CDR1 DFQATT and CDR2 SNEGSKA (reference sequence). The CDR3 contains 13 residues. Trimming removed 2 bases at V and 5 bases at J, with 13 bases between. CDR3 protein: CSARWNRDHEQYF. CDR3 nucleotide sequence: TGCAGTGCTAGATGGAACAGGGACCACGAGCAGTACTTC.

The rearrangement uses TRBV29-1 and TRBJ2-7, with 7 bases fitting TRBD1. V was clipped by 6 bases and J by 0 bases; unmatched bases: 5. The CDR3 is 13 residues long. Germline assignment: CDR1 SQVTM and CDR2 ANQGSEA. The CDR3 DNA is TGCAGCGTCGCATCAGGGGGCTCCTACGAGCAGTACTTC. Protein sequence: CSVASGGSYEQYF.

A few counts support this clonotype. CDR3 residues: CSASTFGVLEQYF. CDR3 coding DNA: TGCAGTGCTAGTACGTTCGGGGTTCTCGAGCAGTACTTC. This chain connects TRBV20-1 to TRBJ2-7; perhaps TRBD2 as D (5 bases). The CDR3 has 13 residues. Per germline, CDR1 DFQATT and CDR2 SNEGSKA (reference sequence). Between the trimmed V and J ends, which lost 3 bases and 6 bases, there was a span of 15 bases.